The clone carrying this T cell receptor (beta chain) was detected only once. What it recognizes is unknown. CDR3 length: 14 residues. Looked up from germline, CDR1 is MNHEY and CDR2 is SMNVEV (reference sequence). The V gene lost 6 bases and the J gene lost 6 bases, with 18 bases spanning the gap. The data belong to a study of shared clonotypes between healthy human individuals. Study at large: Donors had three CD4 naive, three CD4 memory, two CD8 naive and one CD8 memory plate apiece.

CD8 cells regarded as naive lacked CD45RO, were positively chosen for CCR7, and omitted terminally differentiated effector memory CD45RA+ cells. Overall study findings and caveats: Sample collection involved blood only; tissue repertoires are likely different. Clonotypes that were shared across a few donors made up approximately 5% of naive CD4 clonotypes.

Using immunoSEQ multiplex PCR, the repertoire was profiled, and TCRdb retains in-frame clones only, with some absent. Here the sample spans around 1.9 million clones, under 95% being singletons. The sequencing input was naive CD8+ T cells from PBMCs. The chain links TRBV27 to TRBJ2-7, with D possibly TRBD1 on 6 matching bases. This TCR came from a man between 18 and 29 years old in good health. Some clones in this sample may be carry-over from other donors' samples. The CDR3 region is CASSVLQGSGEQYF. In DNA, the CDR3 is TGTGCCAGCAGCGTCTTACAGGGATCGGGCGAGCAGTACTTC.